Below, one TCR beta chain is given with its context. This CDR3 has 14 residues. Germline CDR1 SGHTA, CDR2 FQGTGA. The V gene end was trimmed by 4 bases and the J gene end by 6 bases; junction bases not matched to a gene: 6. The data derive from a study of T cell changes during pregnancy in multiple sclerosis. Sequencing used immunoSEQ multiplex PCR; TCRdb keeps in-frame clones, though not all of them. This table holds under 80,000 clones, 80% to 95% found once. The chain employs TRBV7-3 and TRBJ1-5; the match to TRBD1 covers 7 bases. The clonotype was recovered from a female donor with multiple sclerosis, enrolled in a pregnancy study. Material: CD4+ T cells from peripheral blood mononuclear cells, obtained in the second trimester of pregnancy. The CDR3 region has the DNA TGTGCCAGCAGCTCGCAGGGGGTAGGTCAGCCCCAGCATTTT. Translated, it gives CASSSQGVGQPQHF.